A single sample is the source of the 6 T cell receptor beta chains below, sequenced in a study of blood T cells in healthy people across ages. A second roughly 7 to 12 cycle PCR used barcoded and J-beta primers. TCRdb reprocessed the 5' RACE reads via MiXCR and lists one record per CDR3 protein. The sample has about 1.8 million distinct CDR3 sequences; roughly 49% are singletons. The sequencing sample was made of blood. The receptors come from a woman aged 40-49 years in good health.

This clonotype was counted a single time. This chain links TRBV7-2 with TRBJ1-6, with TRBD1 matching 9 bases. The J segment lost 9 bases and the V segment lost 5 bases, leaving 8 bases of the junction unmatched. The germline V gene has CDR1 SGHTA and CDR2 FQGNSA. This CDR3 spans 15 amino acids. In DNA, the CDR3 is TGTGCCAGCAGCGCCAGACAGGGGGAGGCTTCACCCCTCCACTTT. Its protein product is CASSARQGEASPLHF. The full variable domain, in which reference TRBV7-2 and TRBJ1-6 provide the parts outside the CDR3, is GAGVSQSPSNKVTEKGKDVELRCDPISGHTALYWYRQSLGQGLEFLIYFQGNSAPDKSGLPSDRFSAERTGGSVSTLTIQRTQQEDSAVYLCASSARQGEASPLHFGNGTRLTVT.

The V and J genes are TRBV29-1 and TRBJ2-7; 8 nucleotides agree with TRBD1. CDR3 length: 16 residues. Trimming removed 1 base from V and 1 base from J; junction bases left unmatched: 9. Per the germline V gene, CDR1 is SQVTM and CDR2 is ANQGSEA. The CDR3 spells CSVEGLRDRSSYEQYF. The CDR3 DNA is TGCAGCGTTGAAGGACTCCGGGACAGGAGTTCCTACGAGCAGTACTTC.

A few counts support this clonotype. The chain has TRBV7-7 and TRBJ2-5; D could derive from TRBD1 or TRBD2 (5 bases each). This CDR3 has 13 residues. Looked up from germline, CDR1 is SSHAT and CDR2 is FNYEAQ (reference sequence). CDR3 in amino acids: CATSAGAAETQYF. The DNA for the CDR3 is TGTGCTACCTCCGCCGGGGCCGCGGAGACCCAGTACTTC.

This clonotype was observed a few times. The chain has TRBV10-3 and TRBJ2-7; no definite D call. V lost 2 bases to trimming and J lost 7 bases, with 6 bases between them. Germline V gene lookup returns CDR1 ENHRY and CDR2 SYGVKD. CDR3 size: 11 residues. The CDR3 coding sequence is TGTGCCATCAGTGAGAATTGGGAGCAGTACTTC. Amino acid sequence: CAISENWEQYF.

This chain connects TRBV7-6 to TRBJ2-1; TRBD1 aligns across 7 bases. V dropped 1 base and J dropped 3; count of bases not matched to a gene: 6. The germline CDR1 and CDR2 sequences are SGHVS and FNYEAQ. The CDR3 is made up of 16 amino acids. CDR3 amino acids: CASSLVTGDVYNEQFF. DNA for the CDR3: TGTGCCAGCAGCTTAGTAACAGGGGATGTCTACAATGAGCAGTTCTTC.

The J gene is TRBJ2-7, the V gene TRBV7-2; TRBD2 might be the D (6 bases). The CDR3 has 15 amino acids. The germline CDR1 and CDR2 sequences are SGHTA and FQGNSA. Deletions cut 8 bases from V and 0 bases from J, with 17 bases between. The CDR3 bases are TGTGCCAGCTGGGGACTCACAAGGCCCTCCTACGAGCAGTACTTC. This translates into CASWGLTRPSYEQYF.